Shown below are 2 T cell receptor beta chains from a single sample sequenced in a study of blood T cell repertoires in COVID-19. The repertoire was sequenced with immunoSEQ multiplex PCR; TCRdb's copy has only in-frame clones and lacks some. The profile shows a few hundred thousand clones, about 83% of them singletons. Sequencing input: peripheral blood. These receptors all stem from a woman aged 45-65 years with acute or convalescent COVID-19.

The chain carries TRBV4-1 and TRBJ1-1, with TRBD1 identical over 9 bases. The CDR3 has 16 amino acids. The ends lost 4 bases at V and 4 bases at J; junction bases unmatched: 10. Germline lookup yields CDR1 MGHRA and CDR2 YSYEKL. The CDR3 DNA reads TGCGCCAGCAGCCGGAGGAATAAGGACAGGGGCACTGAAGCTTTCTTT. This gives the protein CASSRRNKDRGTEAFF.

The chain uses TRBV9 and TRBJ1-1, with no clear D. This CDR3 is built from 14 residues. CDR1 is SGDLS and CDR2 is YYNGEE in the germline V gene. Deletions cut 4 bases from V and 0 bases from J, with 10 bases between. The CDR3 region is CASSPNSLNTEAFF. The CDR3 nucleotides are TGTGCCAGCAGCCCCAACAGCCTGAACACTGAAGCTTTCTTT. The variable domain in full, completed from reference TRBV9 and TRBJ1-1, reads DSGVTQTPKHLITATGQRVTLRCSPRSGDLSVYWYQQSLDQGLQFLIQYYNGEERAKGNILERFSAQQFPDLHSELNLSSLELGDSALYFCASSPNSLNTEAFFGQGTRLTVV.